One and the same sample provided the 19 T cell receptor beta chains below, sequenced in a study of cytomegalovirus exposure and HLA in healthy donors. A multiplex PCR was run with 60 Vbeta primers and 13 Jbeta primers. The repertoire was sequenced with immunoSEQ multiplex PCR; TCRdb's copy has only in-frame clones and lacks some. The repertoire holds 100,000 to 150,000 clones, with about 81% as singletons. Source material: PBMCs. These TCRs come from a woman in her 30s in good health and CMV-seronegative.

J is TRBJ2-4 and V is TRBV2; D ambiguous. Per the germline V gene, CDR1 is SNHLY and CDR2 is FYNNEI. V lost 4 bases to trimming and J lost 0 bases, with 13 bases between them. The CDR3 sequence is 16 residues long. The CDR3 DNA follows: TGTGCCAGCAGTGTAGTCCAACTGCTAGCCAAAAACATTCAGTACTTC. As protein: CASSVVQLLAKNIQYF.

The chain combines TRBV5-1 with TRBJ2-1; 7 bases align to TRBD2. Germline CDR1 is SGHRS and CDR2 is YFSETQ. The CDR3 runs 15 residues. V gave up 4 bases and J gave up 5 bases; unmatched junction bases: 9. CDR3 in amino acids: CASSLGLTSNNEQFF. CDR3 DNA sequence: TGCGCCAGCAGCCTGGGACTAACTTCCAACAATGAGCAGTTCTTC.

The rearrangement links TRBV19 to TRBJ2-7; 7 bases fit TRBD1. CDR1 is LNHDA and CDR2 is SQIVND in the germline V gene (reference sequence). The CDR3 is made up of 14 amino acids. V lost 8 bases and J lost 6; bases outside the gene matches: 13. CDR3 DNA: TGTGCCAGTCGCCCGACAGGGTCAAACTCCGAGCAGTACTTC. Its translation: CASRPTGSNSEQYF.

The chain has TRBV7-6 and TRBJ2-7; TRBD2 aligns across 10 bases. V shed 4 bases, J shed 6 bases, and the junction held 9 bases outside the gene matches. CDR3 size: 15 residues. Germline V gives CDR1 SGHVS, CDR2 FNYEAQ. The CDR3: CASSSLAGAGVEQYF. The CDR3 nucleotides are TGTGCCAGCAGCTCCCTAGCGGGAGCTGGTGTCGAGCAGTACTTC.

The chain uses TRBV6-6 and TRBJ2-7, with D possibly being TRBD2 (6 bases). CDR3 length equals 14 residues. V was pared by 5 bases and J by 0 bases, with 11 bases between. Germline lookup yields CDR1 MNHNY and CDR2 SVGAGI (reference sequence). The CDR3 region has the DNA TGTGCCAGCAGTGCGGGACCGAGCTCCTACGAGCAGTACTTC. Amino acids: CASSAGPSSYEQYF.

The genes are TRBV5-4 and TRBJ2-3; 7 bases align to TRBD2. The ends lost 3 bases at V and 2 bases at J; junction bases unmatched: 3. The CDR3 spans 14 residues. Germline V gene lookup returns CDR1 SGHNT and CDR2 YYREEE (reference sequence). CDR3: CASSWDYSTDTQYF. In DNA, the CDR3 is TGTGCCAGCAGCTGGGACTACTCCACAGATACGCAGTATTTT.

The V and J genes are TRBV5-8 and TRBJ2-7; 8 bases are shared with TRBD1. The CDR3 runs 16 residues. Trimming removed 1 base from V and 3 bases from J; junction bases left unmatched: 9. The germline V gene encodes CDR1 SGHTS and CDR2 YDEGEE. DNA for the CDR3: TGTGCCAGCAGCTTGACGCGTTGGACAGGGCACTACGAGCAGTACTTC. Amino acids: CASSLTRWTGHYEQYF.

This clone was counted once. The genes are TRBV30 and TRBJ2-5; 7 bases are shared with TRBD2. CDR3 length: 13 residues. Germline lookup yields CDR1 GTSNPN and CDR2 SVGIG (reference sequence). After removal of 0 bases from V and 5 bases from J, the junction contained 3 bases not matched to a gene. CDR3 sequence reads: CAWSVRRGETQYF. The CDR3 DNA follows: TGTGCCTGGAGTGTACGGCGGGGGGAGACCCAGTACTTC.

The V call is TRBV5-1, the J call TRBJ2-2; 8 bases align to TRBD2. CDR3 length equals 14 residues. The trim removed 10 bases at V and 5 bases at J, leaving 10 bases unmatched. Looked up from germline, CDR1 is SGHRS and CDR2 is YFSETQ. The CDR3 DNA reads TGCGCCGGGAGACTAGCGCTAGCAACCGGGGAGCTGTTTTTT. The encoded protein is CAGRLALATGELFF.

Here the CDR3 DNA reads TGTGCCTGGACACGGACTAGCGGGTCCTACGAGCAGTACTTC. Its translation is CAWTRTSGSYEQYF. The rearrangement links TRBV30 to TRBJ2-7; 11 bases align to TRBD2. The CDR3 contains 14 residues. Germline V gives CDR1 GTSNPN, CDR2 SVGIG (reference sequence). Trimming at V came to 4 bases and at J to 1 base, leaving 3 bases not matched to a gene.

CDR3 DNA sequence: TGCGCCAGCAGCGTAGGACGGGAGGGCAGCCCTTATGGCTACACCTTC. Protein: CASSVGREGSPYGYTF. This chain connects TRBV5-1 to TRBJ1-2; D not certain. Trimming left V 4 bases short and J 5 bases short, with 21 bases between. CDR1 and CDR2 from the germline V gene are SGHRS and YFSETQ. The CDR3 runs to 16 residues.

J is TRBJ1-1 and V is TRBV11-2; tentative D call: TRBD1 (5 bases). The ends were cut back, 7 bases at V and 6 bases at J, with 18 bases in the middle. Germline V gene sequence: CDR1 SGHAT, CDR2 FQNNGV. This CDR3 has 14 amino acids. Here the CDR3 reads CASNLRGGSAEAFF. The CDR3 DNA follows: TGTGCCAGCAACCTCCGGGGGGGTAGTGCTGAAGCTTTCTTT. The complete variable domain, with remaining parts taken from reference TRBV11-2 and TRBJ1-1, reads EAGVAQSPRYKIIEKRQSVAFWCNPISGHATLYWYQQILGQGPKLLIQFQNNGVVDDSQLPKDRFSAERLKGVDSTLKIQPAKLEDSAVYLCASNLRGGSAEAFFGQGTRLTVV.

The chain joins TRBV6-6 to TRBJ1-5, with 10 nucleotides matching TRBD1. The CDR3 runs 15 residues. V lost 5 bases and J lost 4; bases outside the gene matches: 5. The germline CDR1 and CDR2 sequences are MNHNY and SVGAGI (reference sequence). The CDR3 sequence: CASSLRGQGNQPQHF. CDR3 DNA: TGTGCCAGCAGTCTACGGGGACAGGGGAATCAGCCCCAGCATTTT.

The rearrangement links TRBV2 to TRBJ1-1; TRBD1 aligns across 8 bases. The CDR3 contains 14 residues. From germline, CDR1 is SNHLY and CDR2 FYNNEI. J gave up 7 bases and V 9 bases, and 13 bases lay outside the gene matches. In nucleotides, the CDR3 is TGTGCCAGTGCCGGTACAGGGGGTGTCATTGAAGCTTTCTTT. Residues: CASAGTGGVIEAFF.

Here the CDR3 DNA reads TGTGCTAGTGGTTTGGTCTTGGGCAGGGATAACTATGGCTACACCTTC. Amino acid sequence: CASGLVLGRDNYGYTF. The chain recombines TRBV12-5 with TRBJ1-2; weak D call: TRBD1 (5 bases). The CDR3 extends over 16 amino acids. With 0 bases removed from V and 1 base from J, the gap between germline ends came to 12 bases. Per the germline V gene, CDR1 is LGHNT and CDR2 is FRNRAP.

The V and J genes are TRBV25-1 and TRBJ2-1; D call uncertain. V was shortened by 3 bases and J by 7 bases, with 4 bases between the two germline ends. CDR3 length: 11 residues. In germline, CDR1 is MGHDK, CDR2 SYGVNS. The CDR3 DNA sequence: TGTGCCAGCAGTGATAATAATGAGCAGTTCTTC. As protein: CASSDNNEQFF.

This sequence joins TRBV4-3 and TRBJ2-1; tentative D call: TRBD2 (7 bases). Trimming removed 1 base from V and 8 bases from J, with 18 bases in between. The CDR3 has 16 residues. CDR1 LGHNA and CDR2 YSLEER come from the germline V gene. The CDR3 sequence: CASSQGAGLGGHEQFF. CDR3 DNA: TGCGCCAGCAGCCAAGGGGCTGGACTGGGGGGGCATGAGCAGTTCTTC.

The CDR3: CASSLDRGRETNEKLFF. CDR3 DNA sequence: TGCGCCAGCAGTCTTGACAGGGGGCGAGAAACTAATGAAAAACTGTTTTTT. V is TRBV10-2 and J is TRBJ1-4; 10 bases match TRBD1. Germline V gives CDR1 WSHSY, CDR2 SAAADI. Trimming took 5 bases from V and 1 from J; bases not matched to a gene: 7. The length of the CDR3 is 17 residues.

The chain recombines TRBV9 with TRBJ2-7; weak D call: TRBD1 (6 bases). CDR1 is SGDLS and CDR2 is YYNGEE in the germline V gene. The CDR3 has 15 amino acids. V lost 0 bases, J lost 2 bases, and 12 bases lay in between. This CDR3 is CASSVGGPSTYEQYF. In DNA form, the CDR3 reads TGTGCCAGCAGCGTAGGGGGGCCCTCAACCTACGAGCAGTACTTC.